This TCR beta chain was sequenced in a study of T cell changes during pregnancy in multiple sclerosis. Only in-frame clones appear in the TCRdb table, and some are missing; sequencing was by immunoSEQ multiplex PCR. The sample lists 80,000 to 130,000 clones; approximately 90% were seen once. Germline V gene sequence: CDR1 MDHEN, CDR2 SYDVKM. V lost 9 bases, J lost 11 bases, and 13 bases stayed unmatched. This CDR3 has 13 residues. The TCR comes from a female donor with multiple sclerosis, enrolled in a pregnancy study. V gene TRBV28 combines with J gene TRBJ1-1; 9 bases line up with TRBD1. The source was peripheral blood, collected in the second trimester of pregnancy. CDR3 protein: CASTAGQGLVAFF. Here the CDR3 DNA reads TGTGCCAGTACGGCAGGACAGGGGCTTGTCGCTTTCTTT.